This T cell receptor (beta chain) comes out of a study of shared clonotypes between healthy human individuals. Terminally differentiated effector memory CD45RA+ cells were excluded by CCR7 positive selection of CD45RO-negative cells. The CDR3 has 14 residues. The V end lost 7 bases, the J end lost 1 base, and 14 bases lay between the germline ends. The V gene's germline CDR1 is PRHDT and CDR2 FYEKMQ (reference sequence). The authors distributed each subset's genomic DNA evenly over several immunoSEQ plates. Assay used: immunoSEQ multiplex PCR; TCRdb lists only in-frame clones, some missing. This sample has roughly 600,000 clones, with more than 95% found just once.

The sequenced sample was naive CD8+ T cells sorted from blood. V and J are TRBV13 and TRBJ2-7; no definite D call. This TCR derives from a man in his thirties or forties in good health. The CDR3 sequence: CASTQASASYEQYF. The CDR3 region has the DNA TGTGCCAGCACCCAAGCTTCAGCATCCTACGAGCAGTACTTC.